The subject of this entry is one T cell receptor (beta chain). The antigen is unknown. This sample stems from a study of T cell responses to AZD1222 COVID-19 vaccine. Study-wide results and caveats: A mostly white British donor set with more females was recruited, and clonal diversity was possibly underestimated. Nearly half of spike-specific TCRs reportedly go after variant regions that carry no mutations. The study identified only six AZD1222 recipients as seropositive at baseline.

Clones were sequenced by immunoSEQ multiplex PCR, and TCRdb holds only the in-frame ones, with some missing. The sample records about 26,000 clones, 88% being singletons. The specimen was peripheral blood, collected 28 days after the second AZD1222 dose. This clonotype was sampled from an adult who received the AZD1222 COVID-19 vaccine.

The CDR3: CASSPQQGRADTQYF. CDR3 DNA: TGTGCCAGCAGCCCACAGCAGGGACGAGCAGATACGCAGTATTTT. The chain links TRBV14 to TRBJ2-3; D assignment may be TRBD1 or TRBD2 (5 bases each). The V gene's germline CDR1 is SGHDN and CDR2 FVKESK. The CDR3 contains 15 residues. The germline V and J ends were trimmed by 4 bases and 4 bases, with 15 bases remaining between them.